This T cell receptor (beta chain) is drawn from a study of T cell responses to AZD1222 COVID-19 vaccine. General study points: As reported, nearly half of all spike-specific TCRs target variant regions that are unmutated. Spike-wide coverage was observed for vaccine-associated CD4 TCRs, with dominant responses at 160-218 and 743-854. Two doses of AZD1222 preceded a rise in Spike-specific TCR breadth and depth.

On this clone: As yet, its antigen is unknown.

Sequenced by immunoSEQ multiplex PCR; TCRdb stores in-frame clones only, minus some. The profile shows 150,000 or so clones, roughly 90% of them singletons. Sequencing was performed on peripheral blood, taken on day 0 of AZD1222 vaccination. The receptor comes from an adult in good health.

This CDR3 reads CASSLPGGDTQYF. CDR3 bases: TGTGCCAGCAGCCTTCCAGGGGGCGATACGCAGTATTTT. The rearrangement uses TRBV25-1 and TRBJ2-3, with TRBD1 identical over 8 bases. Germline lookup yields CDR1 MGHDK and CDR2 SYGVNS. This CDR3 is 13 amino acids long. V was clipped by 6 bases and J by 6 bases; unmatched bases: 5.